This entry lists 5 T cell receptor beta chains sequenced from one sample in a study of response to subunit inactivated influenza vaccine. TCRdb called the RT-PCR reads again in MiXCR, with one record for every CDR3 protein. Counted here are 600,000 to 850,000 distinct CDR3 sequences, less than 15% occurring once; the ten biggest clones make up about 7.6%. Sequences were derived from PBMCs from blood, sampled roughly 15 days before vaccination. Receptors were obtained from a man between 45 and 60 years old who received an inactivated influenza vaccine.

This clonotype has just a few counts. The CDR3 DNA follows: TGTGCCAGCAGCTTAATCGCCCCAGATACGCAGTATTTT. Its translation is CASSLIAPDTQYF. The chain has TRBV7-9 and TRBJ2-3; D is ambiguous. The length of the CDR3 is 13 residues. V was clipped by 2 bases and J by 4 bases, with 7 bases between them. CDR1 is SEHNR and CDR2 is FQNEAQ in the germline V gene (reference sequence).

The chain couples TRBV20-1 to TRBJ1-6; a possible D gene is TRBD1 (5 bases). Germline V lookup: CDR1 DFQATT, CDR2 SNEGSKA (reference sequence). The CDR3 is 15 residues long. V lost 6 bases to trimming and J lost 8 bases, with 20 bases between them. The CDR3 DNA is TGCAGTGCCAAGCATGGCAGGGTGACTTATTCACCCCTCCACTTT. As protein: CSAKHGRVTYSPLHF.

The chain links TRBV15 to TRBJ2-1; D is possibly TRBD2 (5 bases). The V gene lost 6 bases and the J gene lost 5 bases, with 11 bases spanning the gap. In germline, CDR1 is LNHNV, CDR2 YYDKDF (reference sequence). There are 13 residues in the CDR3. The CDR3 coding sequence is TGTGCCACCAGGGATTCCGGGAACAATGAGCAGTTCTTC. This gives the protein CATRDSGNNEQFF. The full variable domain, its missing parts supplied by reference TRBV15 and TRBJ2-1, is DAMVIQNPRYQVTQFGKPVTLSCSQTLNHNVMYWYQQKSSQAPKLLFHYYDKDFNNEADTPDNFQSRRPNTSFCFLDIRSPGLGDTAMYLCATRDSGNNEQFFGPGTRLTVL.

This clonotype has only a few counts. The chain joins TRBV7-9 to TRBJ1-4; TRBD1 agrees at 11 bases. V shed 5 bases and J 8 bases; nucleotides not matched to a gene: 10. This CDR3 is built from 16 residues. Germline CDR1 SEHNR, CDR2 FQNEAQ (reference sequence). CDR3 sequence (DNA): TGTGCCAGCAGCCTAGGAGGACAGGGGGCGAACGAAAAACTGTTTTTT. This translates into CASSLGGQGANEKLFF.

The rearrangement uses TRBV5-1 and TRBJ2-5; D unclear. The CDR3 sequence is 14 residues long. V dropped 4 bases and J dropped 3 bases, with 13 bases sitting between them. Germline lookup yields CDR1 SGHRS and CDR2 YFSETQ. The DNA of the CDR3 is TGCGCCAGCAGCAAGGTGGGCAGTGAAGAGACCCAGTACTTC. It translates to CASSKVGSEETQYF.